One sample yielded the 3 T cell receptor beta chains listed below, sequenced in a study of T cells in narcolepsy. Repertoires were generated with immunoSEQ multiplex PCR, while TCRdb's copy carries only in-frame clones and drops some. The profile shows some 20,000 clones, roughly 87% of them singletons. The sequenced sample was memory (CD45RA-) CD4+ T cells from blood. The receptors stem from a human donor in good health.

The chain's CDR3 is CASSFRDTGGGFTEAFF. The CDR3 coding sequence is TGTGCCAGCAGCTTCCGGGACACGGGGGGAGGCTTCACTGAAGCTTTCTTT. This chain joins TRBV5-5 and TRBJ1-1, with D possibly TRBD1 on 6 matching bases. Germline lookup yields CDR1 SGHKS and CDR2 YYEKEE (reference sequence). CDR3 length equals 17 residues. The V end was cut by 2 bases, the J end by 4 bases, with 21 bases between.

J is TRBJ2-5 and V is TRBV10-3; possibly TRBD2 for D (6 bases). Germline V CDR1 and CDR2: ENHRY, SYGVKD. This CDR3 has 13 amino acids. Trimming shortened V by 6 bases and J by 5 bases, and 13 bases separated the two germline ends. DNA for the CDR3: TGTGCCATCAGCGGACCGGGGGTCGAGACCCAGTACTTC. Translation gives CAISGPGVETQYF.

The chain has TRBV2 and TRBJ1-1; 7 bases are shared with TRBD1. With 4 bases clipped from V and 5 bases from J, the junction kept 7 bases outside the gene matches. CDR1 and CDR2 (germline): SNHLY, FYNNEI. The CDR3 is 14 amino acids. CDR3 DNA: TGTGCCAGCAGTGCTGACAGGGTGGGGACTGAAGCTTTCTTT. Its protein is CASSADRVGTEAFF. Full variable domain (rest looked up from reference TRBV2 and TRBJ1-1): EPEVTQTPSHQVTQMGQEVILRCVPISNHLYFYWYRQILGQKVEFLVSFYNNEISEKSEIFDDQFSVERPDGSNFTLKIRSTKLEDSAMYFCASSADRVGTEAFFGQGTRLTVV.